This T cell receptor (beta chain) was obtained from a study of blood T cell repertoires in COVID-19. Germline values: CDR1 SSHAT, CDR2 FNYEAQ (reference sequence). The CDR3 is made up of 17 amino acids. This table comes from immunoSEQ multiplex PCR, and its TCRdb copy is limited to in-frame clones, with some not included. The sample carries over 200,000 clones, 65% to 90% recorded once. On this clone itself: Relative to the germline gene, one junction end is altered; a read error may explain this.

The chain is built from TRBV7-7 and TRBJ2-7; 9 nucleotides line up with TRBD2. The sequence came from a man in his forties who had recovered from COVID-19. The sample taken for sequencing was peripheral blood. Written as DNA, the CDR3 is TGTGCTAGCAGCTTTGTAAGGTCTAGCGGGGTAGTCTACGAGCAGTACTTC. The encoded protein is CASSFVRSSGVVYEQYF. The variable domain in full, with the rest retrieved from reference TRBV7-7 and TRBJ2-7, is GAGVSQSPRYKVTKRGQDVTLRCDPISSHATLYWYQQALGQGPEFLTYFNYEAQPDKSGLPSDRFSAERPEGSISTLTIQRTEQRDSAMYRCASSFVRSSGVVYEQYFGPGTRLTVT.